These T cell receptor beta chains were read from a single sample in a study of T cell repertoires in cytomegalovirus infection. These receptors have no identified antigens. MiXCR was run by TCRdb on the reads, yielding one entry per CDR3 protein. Of around 800,000 distinct CDR3 sequences in the sample, around a third were seen once. The source material was cultured CD8+ T cells from PBMCs, sampled from culture after CMV antigen stimulation. The receptors originated from a human donor in good health (CMV status not recorded). Some clones in this sample may be carry-over from other donors' samples. Both conserved end residues are part of each CDR3. A D gene is named only where the DNA matches it firmly. Rows give clone size only sometimes, using once, few, many, or a class for an expanded clone.

TRBJ2-1 | TRBD1 | TRBV24-1 | . | TGTGCCACCAGTGACCCCGACACGGACAGGGGTTACAATGAGCAGTTCTTC | CATSDPDTDRGYNEQFF
TRBJ2-7 | TRBD1 | TRBV19 | . | TGTGCCAGTAGTAACCTTACGGGACAGCCCCTCGGGGAGCAGTACTTC | CASSNLTGQPLGEQYF
TRBJ2-5 | TRBD2 | TRBV7-6 | many | TGTGCCAGCAGCTTAGTGGGGACTAGCGTCGAGACCCAGTACTTC | CASSLVGTSVETQYF
TRBJ1-1 | . | TRBV27 | few | TGTGCCAGCAGTTTATCCAATGACGGGAGGTCAGCTTTCTTT | CASSLSNDGRSAFF
TRBJ1-1 | . | TRBV5-1 | few | TGCGCCAGCAGTCAACAGGGCGGTGGGACTGAAGCTTTCTTT | CASSQQGGGTEAFF
TRBJ2-3 | TRBD2 | TRBV7-6 | many | TGTGCCAGCAGCTTGCAGAGCGGGGGTGATACGCAGTATTTT | CASSLQSGGDTQYF
TRBJ2-2 | . | TRBV4-3 | few | TGCGCCAGCAGCTCAGAGTTCAGTGCCCCTACCGGGGAGCTGTTTTTT | CASSSEFSAPTGELFF
TRBJ2-1 | TRBD2 | TRBV4-3 | . | TGCGCCAGCAGCCAGTTAGGCCTACTAGCGGGGGGGGATACCTACAATGAGCAGTTCTTC | CASSQLGLLAGGDTYNEQFF
TRBJ1-2 | . | TRBV13 | . | TGTGCCAGCAGCTTCTGGGACACCTCCACCTCTAACTATGGCTACACCTTC | CASSFWDTSTSNYGYTF
TRBJ2-1 | TRBD2 | TRBV11-1 | once | TGTGCCACCGTCGCGGGGGGGCCTTACAATGAGCAGTTCTTC | CATVAGGPYNEQFF
TRBJ1-2 | . | TRBV24-1 | few | TGTGCCACCAGAGGTTTTAGTGACGGAAACTATGGCTACACCTTC | CATRGFSDGNYGYTF
TRBJ1-1 | TRBD1 | TRBV12-3/TRBV12-4 | . | TGTGCCAACAGTTTCCCCGGGACAGAGTATGAAGCTTTCTTT | CANSFPGTEYEAFF
TRBJ2-5 | . | TRBV19 | . | TGTGCCAGTAGTATAGTAGAGTCGGAGACCCAGTACTTC | CASSIVESETQYF
TRBJ2-7 | . | TRBV6-5 | few | TGTGCCAGCAGTTACTCGCTATCCTACGAGCAGTACTTC | CASSYSLSYEQYF
TRBJ1-2 | . | TRBV15 | . | TGTGCCACCAGCAGACCCTCGGACGGCTCCTATGGCTACACCTTC | CATSRPSDGSYGYTF
TRBJ2-3 | TRBD1 | TRBV6-1 | few | TGTGCCAGCAGTGAGCGGGACAGGGGCCAAGAAGATACGCAGTATTTT | CASSERDRGQEDTQYF
TRBJ1-4 | TRBD1 | TRBV14 | . | TGTGCCAGCTCCGTTGCGACAGGGAATAATGAAAAACTGTTTTTT | CASSVATGNNEKLFF
TRBJ2-7 | TRBD2 | TRBV6-6 | . | TGTGCCAGCAGTCTAGGACTAGCGGGGGCACACTCCTACGAGCAGTACTTC | CASSLGLAGAHSYEQYF
TRBJ2-2 | TRBD1 | TRBV20-1 | . | TGCAGTGCAAGGACAGGGCGGGAGCTGTTTTTT | CSARTGRELFF
TRBJ1-5 | TRBD1 | TRBV9 | . | TGTGCCAGCTCACCCCGGGACAGCATTTATAGCAATCAGCCCCAGCATTTT | CASSPRDSIYSNQPQHF
TRBJ2-1 | . | TRBV6-1 | . | TGTGCCAGCCACTCCGGTGATGAGCAGTTCTTC | CASHSGDEQFF
TRBJ2-6 | . | TRBV24-1 | many | TGTGCCCCGGGCAGAGTGCCTGGGGCCAACGTCCTGACTTTC | CAPGRVPGANVLTF
TRBJ2-3 | TRBD2 | TRBV20-1 | . | TGCAGTGCTAGAGATCCGGGGGGGCAAGCGGATACGCAGTATTTT | CSARDPGGQADTQYF
TRBJ2-1 | . | TRBV20-1 | few | TGCAGTGCCAGACCCCGGGACAAAGAAAATGAGCAGTTCTTC | CSARPRDKENEQFF
TRBJ2-2 | TRBD1 | TRBV6-8 | few | TGTGCCAGCCTGGGACAGGGGACCACCGGGGAGCTGTTTTTT | CASLGQGTTGELFF
TRBJ2-3 | . | TRBV4-1 | . | TGCGCCAGCAGCCAAGGGTACAGGGGAGGGACGGATACGCAGTATTTT | CASSQGYRGGTDTQYF
TRBJ2-4 | . | TRBV12-3/TRBV12-4 | . | TGTGCCAGCAGTTACTTATTAGCCAAAAACATTCAGTACTTC | CASSYLLAKNIQYF
TRBJ1-2 | . | TRBV7-8 | . | TGTGCCAGCAGCTCGGGGGGGGGGAGCTACACCTTC | CASSSGGGSYTF
TRBJ1-5 | . | TRBV27 | . | TGTGCCAGCAGATTGACAGAAAACAATCAGCCCCAGCATTTT | CASRLTENNQPQHF
TRBJ2-6 | TRBD1 | TRBV6-6 | . | TGTGCCAGCAGTTACTGGACAGGGACTGGGGCCAACGTCCTGACTTTC | CASSYWTGTGANVLTF
TRBJ2-2 | TRBD1 | TRBV19 | few | TGTGCCATCATAAAGGGGGCTACCGGGGAGCTGTTTTTT | CAIIKGATGELFF
TRBJ2-7 | TRBD1 | TRBV6-5 | . | TGTGCCAGCAGTTACGAGGGACAGGGAGTTCCCTACGAGCAGTACTTC | CASSYEGQGVPYEQYF
TRBJ2-1 | . | TRBV4-1 | . | TGCGCCAGCAGCCTGGGGGGGGCTGAGGACAATGAGCAGTTCTTC | CASSLGGAEDNEQFF
TRBJ2-3 | TRBD1 | TRBV6-5 | many | TGTGCCAGCAGTTACTCGTGGACAGGGGCCGCAGATACGCAGTATTTT | CASSYSWTGAADTQYF
TRBJ1-6 | . | TRBV28 | . | TGTGCCAGCAGTTTACGGGACGGCTATAATTCACCCCTCCACTTT | CASSLRDGYNSPLHF
TRBJ2-1 | . | TRBV2 | few | TGTGCCAGCAGTGTGAGTAGCGGAGGCAATGAGCAGTTCTTC | CASSVSSGGNEQFF
TRBJ2-7 | . | TRBV10-3 | once | TGTGCCATCAGTGAAGACAGGCTCTCCTACGAGCAGTACTTC | CAISEDRLSYEQYF
TRBJ1-1 | . | TRBV12-3/TRBV12-4 | . | TGTGCCAGCGGCCGGACAGAGAACACTGAAGCTTTCTTT | CASGRTENTEAFF
TRBJ1-5 | . | TRBV6-5 | few | TGTGCCAGCAGTTCCGACAATTCGTACAATCAGCCCCAGCATTTT | CASSSDNSYNQPQHF
TRBJ2-1 | . | TRBV11-3 | . | TGTGCCAGCAGCCCCAGGGAAGACTACAATGAGCAGTTCTTC | CASSPREDYNEQFF
TRBJ2-3 | TRBD1 | TRBV7-3 | . | TGTGCCAGCAGCTTAGACAGGGGGCCCCCCACAGATACGCAGTATTTT | CASSLDRGPPTDTQYF
TRBJ1-1 | . | TRBV7-2 | . | TGTGCCAGCAGCTTAAGGGGGGCCGGGAACGTGATCGGCACTGAAGCTTTCTTT | CASSLRGAGNVIGTEAFF
TRBJ2-5 | . | TRBV25-1 | . | TGTGCCAGCAGTGATGAGGGGGTAGGAGAGACCCAGTACTTC | CASSDEGVGETQYF
TRBJ1-2 | . | TRBV6-6 | . | TGTGCCAGCACCCCGGGGGGGAGGGGAGAGAACTATGGCTACACCTTC | CASTPGGRGENYGYTF
TRBJ2-3 | . | TRBV5-4 | few | TGTGCCAGCAGCCCGGGGGACAGCCAGCCCCCAGATACGCAGTATTTT | CASSPGDSQPPDTQYF
TRBJ1-1 | . | TRBV7-9 | few | TGTGCCAGCAGCTTACAGGTAGAAGCTTTCTTT | CASSLQVEAFF
TRBJ1-1 | . | TRBV5-6 | few | TGTGCCAGCAGCCCTGATTGGGGAAAGAACACTGAAGCTTTCTTT | CASSPDWGKNTEAFF
TRBJ1-5 | . | TRBV6-5 | . | TGTGCCAGCAGTTACTCGGACGGGAGCAATCAGCCCCAGCATTTT | CASSYSDGSNQPQHF
TRBJ1-1 | . | TRBV6-2/TRBV6-3 | . | TGTGCCAGCAGTTGCACAAGGAACACTGAAGCTTTCTTT | CASSCTRNTEAFF
TRBJ2-2 | TRBD2 | TRBV20-1 | . | TGCAGTGCTAGAGATCCTAGCGGGGGCACCGGGGAGCTGTTTTTT | CSARDPSGGTGELFF
TRBJ2-7 | TRBD1 | TRBV27 | . | TGTGCCAGCAGGACAGGGTTGGAGCAGTACTTC | CASRTGLEQYF
TRBJ1-1 | . | TRBV7-9 | . | TGTGCCAGCAGGGGGGGTGGGGCGGCATTTGAAGCTTTCTTT | CASRGGGAAFEAFF
TRBJ1-2 | . | TRBV27 | . | TGTGCCAGCAGTTTAACTCCGGCCGGTCCCTATGGCTACACCTTC | CASSLTPAGPYGYTF